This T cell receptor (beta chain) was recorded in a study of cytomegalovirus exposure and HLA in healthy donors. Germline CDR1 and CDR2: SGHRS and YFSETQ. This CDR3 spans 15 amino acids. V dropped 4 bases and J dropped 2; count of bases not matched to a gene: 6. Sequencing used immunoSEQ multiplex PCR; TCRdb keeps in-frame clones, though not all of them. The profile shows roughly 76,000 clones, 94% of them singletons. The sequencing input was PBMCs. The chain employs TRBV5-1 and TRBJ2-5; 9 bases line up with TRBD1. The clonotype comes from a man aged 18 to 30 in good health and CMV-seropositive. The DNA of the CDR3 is TGCGCCAGCAGCCAAGCCGGGACAGGGCAAGAGACCCAGTACTTC. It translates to CASSQAGTGQETQYF.